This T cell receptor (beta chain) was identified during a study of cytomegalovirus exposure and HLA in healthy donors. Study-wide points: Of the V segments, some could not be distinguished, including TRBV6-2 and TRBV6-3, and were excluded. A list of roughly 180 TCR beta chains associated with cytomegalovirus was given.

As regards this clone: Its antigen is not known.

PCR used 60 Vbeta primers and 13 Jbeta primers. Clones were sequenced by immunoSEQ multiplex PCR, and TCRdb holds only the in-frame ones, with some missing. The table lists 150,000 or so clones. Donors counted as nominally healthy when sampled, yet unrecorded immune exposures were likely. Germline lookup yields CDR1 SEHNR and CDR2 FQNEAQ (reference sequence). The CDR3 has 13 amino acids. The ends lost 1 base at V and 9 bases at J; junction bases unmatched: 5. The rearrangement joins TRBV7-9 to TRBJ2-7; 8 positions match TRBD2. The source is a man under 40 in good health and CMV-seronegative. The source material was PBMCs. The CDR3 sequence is CASSLDGRGGQYF. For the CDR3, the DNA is TGTGCCAGCAGCTTAGACGGGAGGGGAGGGCAGTACTTC.